These 26 T cell receptor beta chains came from one sample sequenced in a study of identical twins. From the 5' RACE reads, TCRdb called clonotypes with MiXCR, one entry per CDR3 protein. The table lists hundreds of thousands of distinct CDR3 sequences, over 9% of them singletons. This sample was also put to use in a study of yellow fever vaccine responses in identical twins.

The sequencing sample was made of PBMCs. These receptor sequences come from a woman under 30 in good health.

The chain recombines TRBV10-3 with TRBJ2-1; 10 nucleotides align to TRBD2. V lost 6 bases and J lost 5; bases outside the gene matches: 7. Germline CDR1 reads ENHRY; CDR2 reads SYGVKD. CDR3 length: 15 amino acids. This CDR3 reads CAISSAGGAHNEQFF. DNA of the CDR3: TGTGCCATCAGCTCAGCGGGGGGGGCCCACAATGAGCAGTTCTTC.

This clonotype was detected only a few times. This chain connects TRBV4-1 to TRBJ2-1, with a tentative D call TRBD2 (6 bases). There are 13 residues in the CDR3. Trimming cost V 3 bases and J 6 bases, with 9 bases left between them. Germline V gene data show CDR1 as MGHRA and CDR2 as YSYEKL. The CDR3 reads CASSQTRVNEQFF. The CDR3 coding sequence is TGCGCCAGCAGCCAGACTAGGGTCAATGAGCAGTTCTTC.

The chain has TRBV29-1 and TRBJ2-1, with 11 positions matching TRBD2. The germline CDR1 and CDR2 sequences are SQVTM and ANQGSEA. The junction had 11 bases not matched to a gene; V was cut back by 6 bases and J by 4 bases. This CDR3 has 16 residues. The CDR3 here is CSVTTPSGRSYNEQFF. DNA for the CDR3: TGCAGCGTAACAACCCCTAGCGGGAGGTCTTACAATGAGCAGTTCTTC.

This clonotype was observed many times. The J gene is TRBJ2-2, the V gene TRBV29-1, with D unclear. The CDR3 runs to 13 residues. Germline V gene sequence: CDR1 SQVTM, CDR2 ANQGSEA. With 3 bases removed from V and 2 bases from J, the gap between germline ends came to 7 bases. The CDR3 DNA is TGCAGCGTTGACCCCGAAAACACCGGGGAGCTGTTTTTT. Residues: CSVDPENTGELFF.

The chain links TRBV5-1 to TRBJ2-2; TRBD2 might be the D (5 bases). The V end was cut by 0 bases, the J end by 6 bases, with 12 bases between. CDR1 and CDR2 from the germline V gene are SGHRS and YFSETQ. The CDR3 consists of 15 residues. The CDR3 bases are TGCGCCAGCAGCTTGGTGCGTTCGAGGGCCGGGGAGCTGTTTTTT. Amino acid sequence: CASSLVRSRAGELFF.

The chain links TRBV5-5 to TRBJ1-1, with a weak D call TRBD1 (6 bases). The CDR3 sequence is 13 residues long. Germline values: CDR1 SGHKS, CDR2 YYEKEE (reference sequence). With 6 bases removed from V and 1 base from J, the gap between germline ends came to 10 bases. The CDR3 sequence: CASILGQNTEAFF. The CDR3 DNA reads as TGTGCCAGCATACTGGGACAGAACACTGAAGCTTTCTTT.

This clonotype has ten or more counts. The V call is TRBV5-1, the J call TRBJ1-1; 9 bases are shared with TRBD1. The V gene's germline CDR1 is SGHRS and CDR2 YFSETQ. The CDR3 consists of 16 residues. The V gene end was trimmed by 2 bases and the J gene end by 1 base; junction bases not matched to a gene: 6. The CDR3 DNA sequence: TGCGCCAGCAGCTTTAAAAGGACAGGGGAGAACACTGAAGCTTTCTTT. Amino acids: CASSFKRTGENTEAFF.

This clonotype has just a few counts. This rearrangement joins TRBV29-1 to TRBJ2-7, with 7 bases matching TRBD2. Germline loops: CDR1 SQVTM, CDR2 ANQGSEA. Trimming took 4 bases from V and 4 from J; bases not matched to a gene: 7. The CDR3 is 13 amino acids. The CDR3: CSVVGTTGYEQYF. CDR3 in DNA: TGCAGCGTTGTGGGGACTACTGGTTACGAGCAGTACTTC.

This clonotype was recorded only once. This rearrangement joins TRBV5-1 to TRBJ2-2, with TRBD2 identical over 8 bases. The CDR3 is 16 amino acids. V was pared by 4 bases and J by 3 bases, with 8 bases of the junction left unmatched. Germline CDR1 SGHRS, CDR2 YFSETQ. CDR3 loop: CASSATSGPYTGELFF. Written as DNA, the CDR3 is TGCGCCAGCAGCGCCACTAGCGGACCCTACACCGGGGAGCTGTTTTTT.

This clonotype was observed a few times. V gene TRBV2 combines with J gene TRBJ2-1; maybe TRBD2 (6 bases). The CDR3 is 16 residues long. Germline V gene data show CDR1 as SNHLY and CDR2 as FYNNEI. With 5 bases removed from V and 3 bases from J, the gap between germline ends came to 17 bases. CDR3 DNA: TGTGCCAGCAGTACCCACCGGGACTCAATCTACAATGAGCAGTTCTTC. Its translation is CASSTHRDSIYNEQFF.

The J gene is TRBJ2-5, the V gene TRBV3-1, with D possibly being TRBD1 (5 bases). Germline loops: CDR1 LGHDT, CDR2 YNNKEL (reference sequence). V gave up 2 bases and J gave up 7 bases, with 20 bases separating them. This CDR3 spans 16 amino acids. CDR3 protein: CASSQQGSRTSGTQYF. The CDR3 nucleotides are TGTGCCAGCAGCCAACAGGGCAGCCGCACGAGTGGGACCCAGTACTTC.

This clonotype was picked up a small number of times. This sequence joins TRBV10-2 and TRBJ1-3, with TRBD1 as a possible D gene (6 bases). Between the trimmed V and J ends, which lost 0 bases and 4 bases, there was a span of 7 bases. This CDR3 is built from 14 residues. Germline loops: CDR1 WSHSY, CDR2 SAAADI. The CDR3 is CASSESGQGNTIYF. CDR3 nucleotide sequence: TGCGCCAGCAGTGAGTCCGGACAGGGAAACACCATATATTTT.

Many counts were recorded for this clonotype. The chain recombines TRBV3-1 with TRBJ1-1, with 9 bases lining up with TRBD1. Germline V gives CDR1 LGHDT, CDR2 YNNKEL (reference sequence). Germline trimming cut 3 bases from V and 4 bases from J; bases unmatched to any gene: 3. This CDR3 has 14 amino acids. CDR3 loop: CASSQWTGATEAFF. Written as DNA, the CDR3 is TGTGCCAGCAGCCAGTGGACAGGGGCCACTGAAGCTTTCTTT. Full variable domain (rest looked up from reference TRBV3-1 and TRBJ1-1): DTAVSQTPKYLVTQMGNDKSIKCEQNLGHDTMYWYKQDSKKFLKIMFSYNNKELIINETVPNRFSPKSPDKAHLNLHINSLELGDSAVYFCASSQWTGATEAFFGQGTRLTVV.

This clonotype has just a few counts. V gene TRBV20-1 combines with J gene TRBJ1-4; D uncertain. V was shortened by 2 bases and J by 0 bases, with 10 bases between the two germline ends. Germline V lookup: CDR1 DFQATT, CDR2 SNEGSKA (reference sequence). The CDR3 totals 15 residues. The CDR3 nucleotides read TGCAGTGCTAGACCGCAGATAGCAACTAATGAAAAACTGTTTTTT. It encodes CSARPQIATNEKLFF.

The chain couples TRBV24-1 to TRBJ1-5; tentatively, D is TRBD1 (5 bases). CDR1 is KGHDR, CDR2 SFDVKD, per germline. V shed 4 bases and J shed 6 bases, with 9 bases lying between them. This CDR3 contains 13 residues. As DNA, the CDR3 is TGTGCCACCAGTGACAGGGAAGGTCAGCCCCAGCATTTT. Protein: CATSDREGQPQHF.

This chain joins TRBV18 and TRBJ2-1; tentatively, D is TRBD1 (6 bases). The CDR3 is 16 amino acids. Between the trimmed V and J ends, which lost 2 bases and 5 bases, there was a span of 16 bases. Per germline, CDR1 KGHSH and CDR2 LQKENI. The CDR3 is CASSPNRVRSNNEQFF. The CDR3 DNA sequence: TGTGCCAGCTCACCAAACAGGGTACGGTCAAACAATGAGCAGTTCTTC.

In this sample, this clonotype turned up a few times. The V gene is TRBV7-9, the J gene TRBJ1-1; a possible D gene is TRBD1 (5 bases). This CDR3 has 16 residues. Germline CDR1 and CDR2: SEHNR and FQNEAQ (reference sequence). The V end lost 6 bases, the J end lost 0 bases, and 17 bases lay between the germline ends. Written as DNA, the CDR3 is TGTGCCAGCAGTTTCAAAACGGGACTCTTGAACACTGAAGCTTTCTTT. This gives the protein CASSFKTGLLNTEAFF.

This clonotype has only a few counts. V and J are TRBV5-1 and TRBJ1-3; D is unresolved. This CDR3 contains 15 residues. V was clipped by 3 bases and J by 0 bases, with 10 bases between them. Germline CDR1 SGHRS, CDR2 YFSETQ. The CDR3 loop is CASSSREGSGNTIYF. CDR3 bases: TGCGCCAGCAGCTCGCGTGAGGGCTCTGGAAACACCATATATTTT.

V usage is TRBV6-1 and J usage is TRBJ2-1, with D tentatively TRBD2 (5 bases). Germline loops: CDR1 MNHNS, CDR2 SASEGT. Trimming removed 10 bases from V and 0 bases from J, with 10 bases in between. This CDR3 contains 13 residues. This CDR3 is CATHGDSYNEQFF. The CDR3 nucleotides are TGTGCCACCCACGGGGACTCCTACAATGAGCAGTTCTTC.

The chain is built from TRBV7-6 and TRBJ1-4; tentative D call: TRBD1 (6 bases). Germline loops: CDR1 SGHVS, CDR2 FNYEAQ. This CDR3 has 16 residues. Trimming removed 1 base from V and 2 bases from J, with 11 bases in between. The CDR3 loop is CASSLGLTGTNEKLFF. The CDR3, as DNA: TGTGCCAGCAGCTTAGGCCTCACAGGGACTAATGAAAAACTGTTTTTT.

The gene calls are TRBV10-3 and TRBJ1-3, with a weak D call TRBD1 (5 bases). Per germline, CDR1 ENHRY and CDR2 SYGVKD. Trimming shortened V by 7 bases and J by 0 bases, and 13 bases separated the two germline ends. This CDR3 spans 15 amino acids. DNA for the CDR3: TGTGCCATCATGCCGGGGGACCCCTCTGGAAACACCATATATTTT. This codes for CAIMPGDPSGNTIYF.

In this sample, this clonotype turned up a few times. J is TRBJ2-5 and V is TRBV7-9, with TRBD1 as a possible D gene (6 bases). The CDR3 is 15 residues long. The V end was cut by 5 bases, the J end by 1 base, with 14 bases between. Germline-derived CDR1 and CDR2 are SEHNR and FQNEAQ (reference sequence). The CDR3 spells CASSPRTVPQETQYF. The CDR3 coding sequence is TGTGCCAGCAGCCCCAGGACAGTTCCCCAAGAGACCCAGTACTTC. Based on the CDR3 plus reference TRBV7-9 and TRBJ2-5, the full variable domain is DTGVSQNPRHKITKRGQNVTFRCDPISEHNRLYWYRQTLGQGPEFLTYFQNEAQLEKSRLLSDRFSAERPKGSFSTLEIQRTEQGDSAMYLCASSPRTVPQETQYFGPGTRLLVL.

This clonotype was seen only a few times. The chain is built from TRBV6-2 or TRBV6-3 and TRBJ2-7, with 10 positions matching TRBD1. CDR1 and CDR2 (germline): MNHEY, SVGEGT. The CDR3 spans 15 residues. The V and J ends lost 0 bases and 5 bases, in that order; junction bases with no gene match: 4. CDR3 sequence: CASSYSTDRGHEQYF. DNA of the CDR3: TGTGCCAGCAGTTACTCGACAGACAGGGGGCACGAGCAGTACTTC.

The table lists this clonotype with a few counts. CDR3 in amino acids: CASSESGCAQFF. The CDR3 region has the DNA TGTGCCAGCAGTGAATCGGGCTGCGCGCAGTTCTTC. The chain combines TRBV6-1 with TRBJ2-1; D gene uncertain. CDR3 length: 12 residues. The germline V gene has CDR1 MNHNS and CDR2 SASEGT. V was clipped by 2 bases and J by 12 bases, with 11 bases between them.

V and J are TRBV20-1 and TRBJ1-1, with D tentatively TRBD1 (5 bases). The CDR3 contains 14 residues. In germline, CDR1 is DFQATT, CDR2 SNEGSKA (reference sequence). V shed 5 bases and J shed 6 bases, with 19 bases lying between them. CDR3 nucleotide sequence: TGCAGTGCTTGGTTTTCAGGGTTTGGTTCTGAAGCTTTCTTT. Translation: CSAWFSGFGSEAFF.

This clonotype was counted a few times. J is TRBJ2-5 and V is TRBV4-1, with 8 bases lining up with TRBD2. The CDR3 has 16 residues. Trimming cost V 3 bases and J 10 bases; bases outside gene matches: 16. Germline V gives CDR1 MGHRA, CDR2 YSYEKL. For the CDR3, the DNA is TGCGCCAGCAGCCAGGATCGGGGGGGCGCTTATTTGGACCAGTACTTC. The encoded protein is CASSQDRGGAYLDQYF.